Listed here are 9 T cell receptor beta chains from one sample, sequenced in a study of T cell repertoires in cytomegalovirus infection. Which antigens these TCRs recognize remains unknown. One entry per CDR3 protein results from TCRdb running MiXCR on the reads. The sample has 550,000 to 850,000 distinct CDR3 sequences, roughly a third seen once. The sample in question was cultured PBMCs, obtained from culture after CMV antigen stimulation. These receptors were obtained from a human donor in good health (CMV status not recorded). Some clones in this sample may be carry-over from other donors' samples.

This clonotype was seen a handful of times. This chain links TRBV7-8 with TRBJ2-2, with D uncertain. From germline, CDR1 is SGHVS and CDR2 FQNEAQ. The V gene lost 2 bases and the J gene lost 7 bases, with 14 bases spanning the gap. The CDR3 spans 15 residues. The CDR3, as DNA: TGTGCCAGCAGCTTACTGATAGGCCGCGGCGGGGAGCTGTTTTTT. Its protein product is CASSLLIGRGGELFF. The full variable domain, rest sourced from reference TRBV7-8 and TRBJ2-2, is GAGVSQSPRYKVAKRGQDVALRCDPISGHVSLFWYQQALGQGPEFLTYFQNEAQLDKSGLPSDRFFAERPEGSVSTLKIQRTQQEDSAVYLCASSLLIGRGGELFFGEGSRLTVL.

Ten or more counts support this clonotype. This sequence joins TRBV7-2 and TRBJ1-6; 8 bases agree with TRBD1. Germline V gene lookup returns CDR1 SGHTA and CDR2 FQGNSA. The trim removed 5 bases at V and 13 bases at J, leaving 10 bases unmatched. The CDR3 is made up of 14 amino acids. In DNA form, the CDR3 reads TGTGCCAGCAGCCCGGGACAGGTAGAAGGGCCCCTCCACTTT. Residues: CASSPGQVEGPLHF.

J is TRBJ2-5 and V is TRBV6-6, with D unclear. There are 15 residues in the CDR3. Trimming left V 0 bases short and J 2 bases short, with 10 bases between. CDR1 is MNHNY and CDR2 is SVGAGI in the germline V gene (reference sequence). CDR3 nucleotide sequence: TGTGCCAGCAGTTACTCGACCTTATTACAAGAGACCCAGTACTTC. This translates into CASSYSTLLQETQYF.

This clonotype has only a few counts. The rearrangement joins TRBV7-4 to TRBJ1-2, with D perhaps matching TRBD1 (6 bases). Germline V gene data show CDR1 as SGHVT and CDR2 as SQSDAQ. The germline V and J ends were trimmed by 6 bases and 12 bases, with 20 bases remaining between them. The CDR3 has 13 amino acids. As DNA, the CDR3 is TGTGCCAGCAGTCGTCCCCATCAGGGGCCGCACACCTTC. Its translation: CASSRPHQGPHTF. The whole variable domain, filled in from reference TRBV7-4 and TRBJ1-2, reads GAGVSQSPRYKVAKRGRDVALRCDSISGHVTLYWYRQTLGQGSEVLTYSQSDAQRDKSGRPSGRFSAERPERSVSTLKIQRTEQGDSAVYLCASSRPHQGPHTFGSGTRLTVV.

The gene calls are TRBV6-6 and TRBJ2-1, with 7 bases identical to TRBD2. This CDR3 comprises 16 residues. The germline V gene has CDR1 MNHNY and CDR2 SVGAGI (reference sequence). V gave up 0 bases and J gave up 5 bases; unmatched junction bases: 7. CDR3 nucleotides: TGTGCCAGCAGTTACTCGCTGCTAGCGGAGAACAATGAGCAGTTCTTC. Its protein is CASSYSLLAENNEQFF.

This clonotype has only a few counts. CDR3 bases: TGTGCCAGCAGCTTTGCGGGACTCCTTAATTCACCCCTCCACTTT. Its protein is CASSFAGLLNSPLHF. The rearrangement uses TRBV7-2 and TRBJ1-6; a weak D match, TRBD1 (5 bases). The ends were cut back, 3 bases at V and 6 bases at J, with 12 bases in the middle. The CDR3 consists of 15 residues. CDR1 is SGHTA, CDR2 FQGNSA, per germline. The variable domain in full, with the rest retrieved from reference TRBV7-2 and TRBJ1-6, is GAGVSQSPSNKVTEKGKDVELRCDPISGHTALYWYRQSLGQGLEFLIYFQGNSAPDKSGLPSDRFSAERTGGSVSTLTIQRTQQEDSAVYLCASSFAGLLNSPLHFGNGTRLTVT.

This clonotype was detected only a few times. This chain connects TRBV11-2 to TRBJ2-6; no clear D. CDR1 is SGHAT and CDR2 is FQNNGV in the germline V gene. V dropped 5 bases and J dropped 0 bases, with 20 bases sitting between them. The CDR3 runs to 19 residues. CDR3 nucleotide sequence: TGTGCCAGCAGCCCCCGGGTTGGGCAGGTATACTCTGGGGCCAACGTCCTGACTTTC. The encoded protein is CASSPRVGQVYSGANVLTF.

The gene calls are TRBV29-1 and TRBJ1-1, with 10 bases that match TRBD1. V dropped 6 bases and J dropped 1; count of bases not matched to a gene: 5. The CDR3 has 14 amino acids. The germline CDR1 and CDR2 sequences are SQVTM and ANQGSEA. The DNA for the CDR3 is TGCAGCGTAGACAGGGGGCTGGGGAACACTGAAGCTTTCTTT. Protein: CSVDRGLGNTEAFF.

This clonotype came up a few times. The V gene is TRBV19, the J gene TRBJ2-7; no clear D. V dropped 7 bases and J dropped 0 bases, with 16 bases sitting between them. The germline gives CDR1 LNHDA, CDR2 SQIVND (reference sequence). This CDR3 region has 15 residues. CDR3 nucleotide sequence: TGTGCCAGTACCGATACCACCGGTTACTCCTACGAGCAGTACTTC. It translates to CASTDTTGYSYEQYF.